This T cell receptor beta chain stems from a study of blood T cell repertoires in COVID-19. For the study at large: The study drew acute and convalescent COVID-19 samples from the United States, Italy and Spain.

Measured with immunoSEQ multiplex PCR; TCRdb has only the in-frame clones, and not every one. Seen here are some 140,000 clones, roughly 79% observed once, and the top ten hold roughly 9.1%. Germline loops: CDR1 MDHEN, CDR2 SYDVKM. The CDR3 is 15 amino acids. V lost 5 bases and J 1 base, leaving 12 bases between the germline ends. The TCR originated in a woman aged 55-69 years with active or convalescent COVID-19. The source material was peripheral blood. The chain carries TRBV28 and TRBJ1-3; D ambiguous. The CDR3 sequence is CASSPQWQSGNTIYF. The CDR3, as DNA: TGTGCCAGCAGTCCCCAGTGGCAATCTGGAAACACCATATATTTT.